This T cell receptor beta chain was retrieved from a study of T cells in Graves' hyperthyroidism and ophthalmopathy. In its sample, this clonotype was seen a few times. Trimming stripped 5 bases from V and 9 bases from J, with 13 bases between. This CDR3 is 11 amino acids long. Germline V gene sequence: CDR1 DFQATT, CDR2 SNEGSKA (reference sequence). It was RNA transcripts that yielded the amplified TCR beta CDR3 regions. The HTBI set primed first-round TCR CDR3 RT-PCR. TCRdb itself ran the multiplex PCR reads through MiXCR, one entry per CDR3 protein. The sample has about 620,000 distinct CDR3 sequences, 16% seen once.

This chain connects TRBV20-1 to TRBJ1-1, with D possibly matching TRBD1 (5 bases). The receptor comes from a woman aged 25 to 39 with Graves' hyperthyroidism. Sequences were obtained from blood. The CDR3, as DNA: TGCAGTGCTCCCCGGGACGGACAAGCTTTCTTT. Translating gives CSAPRDGQAFF.